This T cell receptor (beta chain) was retrieved from a study of blood T cell repertoires in COVID-19. Study details: Samples taken during acute and convalescent COVID-19 were collected in the United States, Italy and Spain. PBMCs, B-cell-depleted T cells, or T cells provided the cDNA or gDNA that made up the material.

How the authors handled the data: Amplification from reference gene primers served as the basis for estimated nucleated cell counts. Only in-frame clones appear in the TCRdb table, and some are missing; sequencing was by immunoSEQ multiplex PCR. From that table come the V and J calls and clone size; the DNA was used to work out D and trimming. The sample records some 150,000 clones, roughly 79% being singletons. After removal of 6 bases from V and 8 bases from J, the junction contained 5 bases not matched to a gene. Germline CDR1 is ENHRY and CDR2 is SYGVKD. The CDR3 extends over 14 amino acids. The clonotype comes from a woman aged 55-69 years with active or convalescent COVID-19. The rearrangement uses TRBV10-3 and TRBJ2-1; 12 nucleotides agree with TRBD1. The sample taken for sequencing was peripheral blood. In nucleotides, the CDR3 is TGTGCCATCAGACCGGGACAGGGGGCTGATGAGCAGTTCTTC. It translates to CAIRPGQGADEQFF.